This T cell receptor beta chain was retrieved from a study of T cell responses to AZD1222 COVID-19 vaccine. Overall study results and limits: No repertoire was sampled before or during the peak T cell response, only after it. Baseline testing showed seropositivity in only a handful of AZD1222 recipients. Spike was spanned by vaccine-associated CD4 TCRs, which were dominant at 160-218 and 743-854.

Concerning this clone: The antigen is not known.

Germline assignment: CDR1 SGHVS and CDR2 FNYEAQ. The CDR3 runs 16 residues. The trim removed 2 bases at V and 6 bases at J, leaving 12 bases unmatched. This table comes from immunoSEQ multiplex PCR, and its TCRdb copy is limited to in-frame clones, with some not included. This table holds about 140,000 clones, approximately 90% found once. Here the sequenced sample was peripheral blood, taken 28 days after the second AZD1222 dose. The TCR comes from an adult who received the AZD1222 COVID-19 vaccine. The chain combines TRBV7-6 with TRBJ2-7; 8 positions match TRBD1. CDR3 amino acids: CASSLLSARGQGEQYF. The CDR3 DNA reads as TGTGCCAGCAGCTTATTAAGCGCCAGGGGGCAGGGCGAGCAGTACTTC.